The T cell receptor (beta chain) described here comes from a study of blood T cell repertoires in COVID-19. Study information: From the United States, Italy and Spain came samples of acute and convalescent COVID-19.

Cohorts were determined from participant-reported clinical history. TCRdb's table, derived via immunoSEQ multiplex PCR, lists solely in-frame clones and lacks some. The sample lists around 200,000 clones; around 84% were seen once. V was clipped by 0 bases and J by 3 bases, with 9 bases between them. There are 14 residues in the CDR3. Germline loops: CDR1 GTSNPN, CDR2 SVGIG (reference sequence). V usage is TRBV30 and J usage is TRBJ1-5; D is uncertain. Input material: PBMCs or T cells enriched from blood (not recorded which). The source is a man aged 35 to 55 who had recovered from COVID-19. The CDR3 region has the DNA TGTGCCTGGAGTGTCGGGTTTGACAATCAGCCCCAGCATTTT. Protein product: CAWSVGFDNQPQHF.